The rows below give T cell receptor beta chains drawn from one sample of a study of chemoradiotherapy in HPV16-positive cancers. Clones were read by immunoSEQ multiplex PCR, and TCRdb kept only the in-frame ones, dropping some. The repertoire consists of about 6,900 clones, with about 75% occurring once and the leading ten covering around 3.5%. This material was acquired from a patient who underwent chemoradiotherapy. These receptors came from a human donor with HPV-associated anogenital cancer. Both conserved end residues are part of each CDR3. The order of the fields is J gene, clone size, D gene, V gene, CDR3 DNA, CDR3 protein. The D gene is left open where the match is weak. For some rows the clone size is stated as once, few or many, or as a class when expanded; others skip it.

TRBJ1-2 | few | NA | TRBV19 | TGTGCCAGTAGCCCGACGGGGTTAAACTATGGCTACACCTTC | CASSPTGLNYGYTF
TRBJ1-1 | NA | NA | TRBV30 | TGTGCCTGGAGTTACCAGGACACTGAAGCTTTCTTT | CAWSYQDTEAFF
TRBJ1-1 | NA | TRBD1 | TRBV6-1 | TGTGCCAGCAGCCGACAGGGAGTAAACACTGAAGCTTTCTTT | CASSRQGVNTEAFF
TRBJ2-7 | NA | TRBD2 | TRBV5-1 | TGCGCCAGCAGCTTATCCCCCGGGACTAGCGGGGGGAAATCCTACGAGCAGTACTTC | CASSLSPGTSGGKSYEQYF
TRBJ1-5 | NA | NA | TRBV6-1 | TGTGCCAGCAGCCCAGTGGATGGTAGCAATCAGCCCCAGCATTTT | CASSPVDGSNQPQHF
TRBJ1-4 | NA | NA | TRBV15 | TGTGCCACCAGCAGAGATCATGGGGGGGCAATTTTT | CATSRDHGGAIF
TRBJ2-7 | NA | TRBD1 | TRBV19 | TGTGCCAGTAGTATTGGGACAGGGACCTACGAGCAGTACTTC | CASSIGTGTYEQYF
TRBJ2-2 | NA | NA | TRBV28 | TGTGCCAGCAGTTTACCTGGGAACACCGGGGAGCTGTTTTTT | CASSLPGNTGELFF
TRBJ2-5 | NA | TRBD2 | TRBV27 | TGTGCCAGCAGTCCTAACGTCCTAGCGGGAGGGACCCAGTACTTC | CASSPNVLAGGTQYF
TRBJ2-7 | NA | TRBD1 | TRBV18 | TGTGCCAGCTCACCGCCGACAGGGGGCAGGGGCGAGCAGTACTTC | CASSPPTGGRGEQYF
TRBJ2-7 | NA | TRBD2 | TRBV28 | TGTGCCACGGGGGGTCTGGGCTACGAGCAGTACTTC | CATGGLGYEQYF
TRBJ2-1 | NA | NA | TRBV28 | TGTGCCACAGAGAGAGGGCCAGGGAGAAATGAGCAGTTCTTC | CATERGPGRNEQFF
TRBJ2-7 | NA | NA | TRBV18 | TGTGCCAGCTCACCACCGTCTTTACCCTACGAGCAGTACTTC | CASSPPSLPYEQYF
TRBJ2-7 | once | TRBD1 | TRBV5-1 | TGCGCCAGCAGCCTGGAACCGGGACAGGGGTACGAGCAGTACTTC | CASSLEPGQGYEQYF
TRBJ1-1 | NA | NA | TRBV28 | TGTGCCAGCAGTCGAATGGACAAGAGAAACACTGAAGCTTTCTTT | CASSRMDKRNTEAFF
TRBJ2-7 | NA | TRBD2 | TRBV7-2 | TGTGCCAGCAGCCCGTCTAGCGGGGGTGCCTACGAGCAGTACTTC | CASSPSSGGAYEQYF
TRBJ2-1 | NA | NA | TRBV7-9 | TGTGCCAGCAGCCCGACGACAGGTTGGGATGAGCAGTTCTTC | CASSPTTGWDEQFF
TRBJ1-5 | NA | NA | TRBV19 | TGTGCCAGTAGTCACCCGGCGGGGCAGCCCCAGCATTTT | CASSHPAGQPQHF
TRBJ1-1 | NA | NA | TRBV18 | TGTGCCAGCTCACCTAAACAAGGGACTGAAGCTTTCTTT | CASSPKQGTEAFF
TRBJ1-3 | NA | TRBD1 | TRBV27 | TGTGCCAGCAGTTTAACAGGGGGATCCGGAAACACCATATATTTT | CASSLTGGSGNTIYF
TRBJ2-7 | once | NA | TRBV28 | TGTGCCAGCAGTCAGGGGGGTACCTACTACGAGCAGTACTTC | CASSQGGTYYEQYF
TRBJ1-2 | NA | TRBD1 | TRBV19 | TGTGCCAGTCGAGACGGGCAGGGGGCTTCTGGCTACACCTTC | CASRDGQGASGYTF
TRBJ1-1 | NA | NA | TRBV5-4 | TGTGCCAGCAGTAGGGCCGCCGTCGGCCTGAACACTGAAGCTTTCTTT | CASSRAAVGLNTEAFF
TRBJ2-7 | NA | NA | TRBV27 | TGTGCCAGCAGTCTTGGACAGTCCTACGAGCAGTACTTC | CASSLGQSYEQYF
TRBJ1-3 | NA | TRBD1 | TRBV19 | TGTGCCAGTAGTTCACCGGGACAGATGTCTGGAAACACCATATATTTT | CASSSPGQMSGNTIYF
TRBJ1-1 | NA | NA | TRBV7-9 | TGTGCCAGCACCGACTTCGGGGGGCCGAGCAACACTGAAGCTTTCTTT | CASTDFGGPSNTEAFF
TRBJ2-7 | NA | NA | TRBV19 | TGTGCCAGTAGTATGAGTGGGACCTACGAGCAGTACTTC | CASSMSGTYEQYF
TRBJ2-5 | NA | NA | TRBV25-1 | TGTGCCAGCAGTGAATGGGGGGATGAGACCCAGTACTTC | CASSEWGDETQYF
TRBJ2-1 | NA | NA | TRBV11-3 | TGTGCCAGCAGCCCGCTGGCTAGCTCCTACAATGAGCAGTTCTTC | CASSPLASSYNEQFF
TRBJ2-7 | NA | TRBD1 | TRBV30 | TGTGCCTGGAGTGGATGGGACAGGGGCTACGAGCAGTACTTC | CAWSGWDRGYEQYF
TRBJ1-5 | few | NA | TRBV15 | TGTGCCACCAGCAGAGCTTCAGAGATTAATCAGCCCCAGCATTTT | CATSRASEINQPQHF
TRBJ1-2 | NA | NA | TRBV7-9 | TGTGCCAGCAGCACCGAAAACACAGATAACTATGGCTACACCTTC | CASSTENTDNYGYTF
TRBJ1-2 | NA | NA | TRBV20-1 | TGCAGTGCGTCGACGGTATATGGCTACACCTTC | CSASTVYGYTF
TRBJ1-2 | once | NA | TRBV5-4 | TGTGCCAGCAGCTTGGATTCAGCTTATGGCTACACCTTC | CASSLDSAYGYTF
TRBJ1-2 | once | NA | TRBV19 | TGTGCCAGTAGCAGACCGACGGCTAACTATGGCTACACCTTC | CASSRPTANYGYTF
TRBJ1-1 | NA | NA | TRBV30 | TGTGCCTGGAGCTATCTGGGTGGAGAAGCTTTCTTT | CAWSYLGGEAFF
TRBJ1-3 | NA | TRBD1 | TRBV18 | TGTGCCAGCTCGCGACAGGGGGCGAGTGGAAACACCATATATTTT | CASSRQGASGNTIYF
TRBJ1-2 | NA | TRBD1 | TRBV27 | TGTGCCAGCAGTCCCCTGACAGGGCTATATGGCTACACCTTC | CASSPLTGLYGYTF
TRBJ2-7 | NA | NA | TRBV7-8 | TGTGCCAGCAGCTCCTCATTAGTGTGGACACCCTACGAGCAGTACTTC | CASSSSLVWTPYEQYF
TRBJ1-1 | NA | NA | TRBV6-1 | TGTGCCAGCAGTCGGGACGTGAAAACTGAAGCTTTCTTT | CASSRDVKTEAFF
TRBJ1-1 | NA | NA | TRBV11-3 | TGTGCCAGCAGCTTAGGGAGGACTGAAGCTTTCTTT | CASSLGRTEAFF
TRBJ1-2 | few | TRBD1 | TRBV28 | TGTGCCAGTCAGACAGGGTTGTCGGGCTACACCTTC | CASQTGLSGYTF
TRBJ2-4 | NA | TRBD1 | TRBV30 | TGTGCCTGGAGTCCATGGGACAGCAAAAACATTCAGTACTTC | CAWSPWDSKNIQYF
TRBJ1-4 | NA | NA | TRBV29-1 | TGCAGCGTTCTTACTTACGGGGCCGGTGAAAAACTGTTTTTT | CSVLTYGAGEKLFF
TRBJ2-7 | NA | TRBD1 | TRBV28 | TGTGCCACCGAGGACAGGGGGTTCACCTACGAGCAGTACTTC | CATEDRGFTYEQYF
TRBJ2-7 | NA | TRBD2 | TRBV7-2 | TGTGCCAGCAGCTTAGAATTAGCGGGGTCCTACGAGCAGTACTTC | CASSLELAGSYEQYF
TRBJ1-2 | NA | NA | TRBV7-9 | TGTGCCAGCAGCCCCTCAGGGGCTCTTGGCTACACCTTC | CASSPSGALGYTF